Described below is a single T cell receptor (beta chain) sequence and its context. This record belongs to a study of blood T cell repertoires in COVID-19. Assay used: immunoSEQ multiplex PCR; TCRdb lists only in-frame clones, some missing. The table has 200,000 or so clones, roughly 80% seen once. Sequencing was performed on peripheral blood. The TCR was taken from a woman younger than 45 with acute or convalescent COVID-19.

The CDR3 reads CASSLGGGDNSPLHF. The DNA of the CDR3 is TGTGCCAGCAGCTTAGGTGGGGGGGATAATTCACCCCTCCACTTT. The chain employs TRBV7-2 and TRBJ1-6, with a tentative D call TRBD1 (5 bases). V shed 1 base and J shed 5 bases, with 9 bases lying between them. CDR3 length: 15 amino acids. Germline CDR1 and CDR2: SGHTA and FQGNSA. The full variable domain, in which reference TRBV7-2 and TRBJ1-6 provide the parts outside the CDR3, is GAGVSQSPSNKVTEKGKDVELRCDPISGHTALYWYRQSLGQGLEFLIYFQGNSAPDKSGLPSDRFSAERTGGSVSTLTIQRTQQEDSAVYLCASSLGGGDNSPLHFGNGTRLTVT.